This TCR beta chain stems from a study of T-cell reconstitution after alpha-beta-depleted transplantation in children. The CDR3 totals 13 residues. V was cut by 1 base and J by 10 bases, with 11 bases left in between. Germline assignment: CDR1 LGHNA and CDR2 YSLEER. Study results and caveats: TCRbeta diversity was high at day 60 in some patients (a result of surviving recipient T cells and thymic progenitors). Approximately two months post-transplant, alpha-beta T cells reportedly originated from several hundred expanded graft clones. T-cell numbers and diversity, one year after transplant, stemmed largely from T cells that were newly produced.

This clonotype was seen repeatedly, ten times or more. What it binds is unknown. Unique molecular identifiers were incorporated when the TCRbeta library was constructed. TCRdb itself ran the PCR reads through MiXCR, one entry per CDR3 protein. The data show about 590,000 distinct CDR3 sequences, with approximately 13% seen just once and 2.2% held by the top ten. The chain couples TRBV4-3 to TRBJ2-1; D is ambiguous. The source is a male patient younger than 18 who had a stem cell transplant for acute myeloid leukemia, so the T cells may come from the graft donor. The sample was PBMCs, mostly from graft donor cells, taken 360 days after TCRalphabeta/CD19-depleted stem cell transplant. CDR3 protein: CASSQGQEWEQFF. CDR3 in DNA: TGCGCCAGCAGCCAAGGACAAGAATGGGAGCAGTTCTTC.